Listed here is a single T cell receptor (beta chain). Its antigen is not known. This sample is drawn from a study of T cell responses to AZD1222 COVID-19 vaccine. The overall study: It was second doses at about 4 or about 12 weeks that were pooled. General observations from the study: Females made up more of the donors, who were largely white British, and clonal diversity may have come out too low.

The germline CDR1 and CDR2 sequences are ENHRY and SYGVKD. The V end lost 5 bases, the J end lost 4 bases, and 14 bases lay between the germline ends. The CDR3 is 14 residues long. The method was immunoSEQ multiplex PCR; TCRdb's version includes in-frame clones alone and lacks a portion of them. The sample lists more than 80,000 clones, approximately 91% seen once, with about 24% in the top ten. The sequence was collected from an adult in good health. This material consisted of peripheral blood, taken on day 0 of AZD1222 vaccination. V and J are TRBV10-3 and TRBJ1-1, with D tentatively TRBD1 (6 bases). CDR3 nucleotide sequence: TGTGCCATCAGTTCAGGGGTCCGGGGCACTGAAGCTTTCTTT. Protein: CAISSGVRGTEAFF.